The clone carrying this TCR beta chain has just one count. The antigen is undetermined. Germline CDR1 is SNHLY and CDR2 is FYNNEI. The CDR3 totals 15 residues. Trimming cost V 7 bases and J 2 bases, with 18 bases left between them. A second PCR, run for about 6 to 12 cycles, used a sample-barcoded 5' primer plus a J-beta primer mix. A template-switch adaptor that had 12 random nucleotides put a tag on each cDNA molecule. TCRdb processed the 5' RACE reads anew with MiXCR; each CDR3 protein has one entry. The data contain over a million distinct CDR3 sequences, approximately 59% of them singletons. The source of the sample is a study of blood T cells in healthy people across ages. Study results and limitations: Observed TCR beta diversity per million T cells went down as age went up. This fall followed a roughly linear course with age.

This sequence joins TRBV2 and TRBJ2-7; no clear D gene. This sequence originates from a man aged 18 to 30 in good health. The sequenced sample consisted of blood. DNA of the CDR3: TGTGCCAGCACCGAAAGCATAGGCACGGCCTACGAGCAGTACTTC. Amino acid sequence: CASTESIGTAYEQYF.